This T cell receptor (beta chain) was captured in a study of T cell responses to AZD1222 COVID-19 vaccine. Study outcomes and limitations: White British people made up most donors, females outnumbered males, and clonal diversity was possibly underestimated. CD4 TCRs covered the whole spike, strongest at regions 160-218 and 743-854.

Measured with immunoSEQ multiplex PCR; TCRdb has only the in-frame clones, and not every one. This repertoire shows 50,000 to 70,000 clones, 89% found once; its top ten account for 5% to 6.5%. Germline lookup yields CDR1 MNHEY and CDR2 SVGAGI. Deletions cut 2 bases from V and 8 bases from J, with 10 bases between. The CDR3 sequence is 13 residues long. About this clone: Its antigen is still unknown.

The sequence was collected from an adult who received the AZD1222 COVID-19 vaccine. The chain carries TRBV6-5 and TRBJ2-1, with D perhaps TRBD2 (5 bases). The material sequenced was peripheral blood, taken 28 days after the second AZD1222 dose. CDR3 loop: CASSYNPGDEQFF. CDR3 sequence (DNA): TGTGCCAGCAGTTACAATCCCGGGGATGAGCAGTTCTTC.